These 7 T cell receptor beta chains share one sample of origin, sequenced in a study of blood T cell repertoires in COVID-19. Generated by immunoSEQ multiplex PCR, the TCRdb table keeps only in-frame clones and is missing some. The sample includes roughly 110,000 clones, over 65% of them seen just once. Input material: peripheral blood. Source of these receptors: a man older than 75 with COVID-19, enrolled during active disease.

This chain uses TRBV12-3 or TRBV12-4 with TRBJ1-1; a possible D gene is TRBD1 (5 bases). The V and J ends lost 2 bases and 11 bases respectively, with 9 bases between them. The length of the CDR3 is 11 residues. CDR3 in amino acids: CASSLLGTAFF. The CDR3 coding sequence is TGTGCCAGCAGTTTACTAGGGACTGCTTTCTTT.

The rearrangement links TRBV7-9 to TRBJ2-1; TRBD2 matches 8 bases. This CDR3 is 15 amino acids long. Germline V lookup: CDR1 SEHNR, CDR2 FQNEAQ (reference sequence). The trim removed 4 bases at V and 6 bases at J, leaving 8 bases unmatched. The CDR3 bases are TGTGCCAGCAGCTGGCAGCGGGAGCGGGGCAATGAGCAGTTCTTC. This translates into CASSWQRERGNEQFF.

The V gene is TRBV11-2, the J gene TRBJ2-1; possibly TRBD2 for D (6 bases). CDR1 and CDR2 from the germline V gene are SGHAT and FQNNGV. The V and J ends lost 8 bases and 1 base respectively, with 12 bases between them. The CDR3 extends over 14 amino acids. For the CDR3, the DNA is TGTGCCAGCGGTCCTAGCGTGTCCTACAATGAGCAGTTCTTC. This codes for CASGPSVSYNEQFF. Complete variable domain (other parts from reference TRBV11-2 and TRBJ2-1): EAGVAQSPRYKIIEKRQSVAFWCNPISGHATLYWYQQILGQGPKLLIQFQNNGVVDDSQLPKDRFSAERLKGVDSTLKIQPAKLEDSAVYLCASGPSVSYNEQFFGPGTRLTVL.

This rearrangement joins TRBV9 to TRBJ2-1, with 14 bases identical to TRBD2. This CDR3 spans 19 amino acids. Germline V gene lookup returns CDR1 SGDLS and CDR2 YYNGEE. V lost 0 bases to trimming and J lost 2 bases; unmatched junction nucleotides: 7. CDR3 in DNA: TGTGCCAGCAGCGTAGTGGGACTAGCGGGAGCATCACCCTACAATGAGCAGTTCTTC. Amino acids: CASSVVGLAGASPYNEQFF.

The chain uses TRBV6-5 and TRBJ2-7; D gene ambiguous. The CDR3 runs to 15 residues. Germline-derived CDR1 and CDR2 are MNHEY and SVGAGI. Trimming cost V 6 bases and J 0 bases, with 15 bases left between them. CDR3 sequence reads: CASRRDLASSYEQYF. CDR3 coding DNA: TGTGCCAGCAGGAGAGATTTGGCTAGCTCCTACGAGCAGTACTTC.

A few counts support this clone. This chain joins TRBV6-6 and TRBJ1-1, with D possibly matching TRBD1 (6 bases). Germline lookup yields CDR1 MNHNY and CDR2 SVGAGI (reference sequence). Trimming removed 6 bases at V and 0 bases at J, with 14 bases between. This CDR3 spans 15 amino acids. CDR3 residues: CASRPRTEMNTEAFF. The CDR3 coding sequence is TGTGCCAGCAGACCGAGGACAGAAATGAACACTGAAGCTTTCTTT.

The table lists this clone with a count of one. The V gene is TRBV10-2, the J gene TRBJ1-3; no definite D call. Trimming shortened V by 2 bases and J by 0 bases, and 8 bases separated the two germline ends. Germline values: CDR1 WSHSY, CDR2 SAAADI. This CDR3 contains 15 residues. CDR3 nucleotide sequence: TGCGCCAGCAGTGAGGCGGGGAGCTCTGGAAACACCATATATTTT. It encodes CASSEAGSSGNTIYF.